Listed below are T cell receptor beta chains from one sample, sequenced in a study of OX40 agonist ivuxolimab in advanced cancers. Here immunoSEQ multiplex PCR was the method, and the copy in TCRdb shows in-frame clones only, minus some. The data contain around 60,000 clones, 79% of them singletons. The sequencing used CD4+ or CD8+ T cells sorted from blood, collected in a trial of the OX40 agonist ivuxolimab. The receptors were gathered from an adult with an advanced solid tumor such as melanoma, head and neck, liver or kidney cancer. The CDR3 runs from the conserved cysteine through the conserved F or W. The D gene is left open where the match is weak. A clone size is listed for some rows: how often the clone was seen (once, few, many), or a class if it is expanded.

j_call: TRBJ1-5; v_call: TRBV16; clone_size: NA; d_call: NA; cdr3_aa: CASSQLVNSNQPQHF; cdr3_nt: TGTGCCAGCAGCCAACTGGTAAATAGCAATCAGCCCCAGCATTTT
j_call: TRBJ2-1; v_call: TRBV7-6; clone_size: once; d_call: TRBD2; cdr3_aa: CASSYPGLAGEQFF; cdr3_nt: TGTGCCAGCAGCTACCCTGGACTAGCGGGTGAGCAGTTCTTC
j_call: TRBJ2-7; v_call: TRBV7-6; clone_size: NA; d_call: NA; cdr3_aa: CASSKHKAYEQYF; cdr3_nt: TGTGCCAGCAGCAAACATAAGGCGTACGAGCAGTACTTC
j_call: TRBJ2-5; v_call: TRBV18; clone_size: NA; d_call: TRBD1; cdr3_aa: CASSPIDRGQETQYF; cdr3_nt: TGTGCCAGCTCACCTATTGACAGGGGGCAAGAGACCCAGTACTTC
j_call: TRBJ2-5; v_call: TRBV4-1; clone_size: NA; d_call: NA; cdr3_aa: CASSPNQGFQETQYF; cdr3_nt: TGCGCCAGCAGCCCGAACCAGGGGTTCCAAGAGACCCAGTACTTC
j_call: TRBJ1-1; v_call: TRBV9; clone_size: NA; d_call: NA; cdr3_aa: CASSTGRNTEAFF; cdr3_nt: TGTGCCAGCAGTACAGGGAGGAACACTGAAGCTTTCTTT
j_call: TRBJ2-7; v_call: TRBV7-2; clone_size: NA; d_call: NA; cdr3_aa: CASSSWGEQYF; cdr3_nt: TGTGCCAGCAGCTCATGGGGGGAGCAGTACTTC
j_call: TRBJ2-5; v_call: TRBV29-1; clone_size: NA; d_call: TRBD2; cdr3_aa: CSVEENSGVWETQYF; cdr3_nt: TGCAGCGTTGAAGAGAATAGCGGGGTGTGGGAGACCCAGTACTTC
j_call: TRBJ2-5; v_call: TRBV4-1; clone_size: NA; d_call: TRBD2; cdr3_aa: CASSQVASGSWVETQYF; cdr3_nt: TGCGCCAGCAGCCAAGTTGCTAGCGGGAGTTGGGTGGAGACCCAGTACTTC
j_call: TRBJ2-1; v_call: TRBV7-9; clone_size: NA; d_call: NA; cdr3_aa: CASSFSYRGNEQFF; cdr3_nt: TGTGCCAGCAGCTTCTCGTATAGAGGGAATGAGCAGTTCTTC
j_call: TRBJ1-5; v_call: TRBV19; clone_size: NA; d_call: NA; cdr3_aa: CASSIANQPQHF; cdr3_nt: TGTGCCAGTAGTATCGCCAATCAGCCCCAGCATTTT
j_call: TRBJ2-5; v_call: TRBV7-2; clone_size: NA; d_call: TRBD2; cdr3_aa: CASSVTSGSGGETQYF; cdr3_nt: TGTGCCAGCAGCGTGACTAGCGGGAGTGGGGGGGAGACCCAGTACTTC
j_call: TRBJ2-1; v_call: TRBV12-5; clone_size: NA; d_call: TRBD2; cdr3_aa: CASGPGTSGDPYNEQFF; cdr3_nt: TGTGCTAGTGGCCCCGGGACTAGCGGGGACCCCTACAATGAGCAGTTCTTC
j_call: TRBJ1-1; v_call: TRBV6-5; clone_size: NA; d_call: NA; cdr3_aa: CASRFPGLNTEAFF; cdr3_nt: TGTGCCAGCAGGTTCCCAGGGCTGAACACTGAAGCTTTCTTT
j_call: TRBJ2-5; v_call: TRBV7-2; clone_size: NA; d_call: NA; cdr3_aa: CASSLARQETQYF; cdr3_nt: TGTGCCAGCAGCTTAGCACGCCAAGAGACCCAGTACTTC
j_call: TRBJ1-1; v_call: TRBV28; clone_size: NA; d_call: TRBD1; cdr3_aa: CASSFQGQGLYTEAFF; cdr3_nt: TGTGCCAGCAGTTTTCAGGGACAGGGGCTTTACACTGAAGCTTTCTTT
j_call: TRBJ2-1; v_call: TRBV6-1; clone_size: few; d_call: TRBD2; cdr3_aa: CASSEFAGTSAYNEQFF; cdr3_nt: TGTGCCAGCAGTGAATTCGCCGGGACTAGCGCATACAATGAGCAGTTCTTC
j_call: TRBJ1-2; v_call: TRBV6-1; clone_size: NA; d_call: TRBD1; cdr3_aa: CASSDYWDRGHSYGYTF; cdr3_nt: TGTGCCAGCAGTGACTACTGGGACAGGGGGCATAGTTATGGCTACACCTTC